The next 8 T cell receptor beta chains were all read from a single sample in a study of tumor and adjacent non-tumor tissue in lung cancer. RNA was extracted from bulk tissue without any cell sorting. TCRbeta libraries were built with three rounds of nested PCR, modified from ARM-PCR. TCRdb passed the multiplex PCR reads through MiXCR, listing each CDR3 protein once. The data contain tens of thousands of distinct CDR3 sequences, roughly 60% of them singletons. Sequencing was performed on lung tumor tissue. The receptors derive from a man aged 50 or older with non-small cell lung cancer.

The chain's CDR3 is CASSTGLAGGAGELFF. CDR3 sequence (DNA): TGTGCCAGCAGCACCGGACTAGCGGGAGGCGCCGGGGAGCTGTTTTTT. This chain uses TRBV11-3 with TRBJ2-2; 14 nucleotides line up with TRBD2. The CDR3 has 16 amino acids. J was trimmed by 6 bases and V by 5 bases; bases with no gene match: 5. The germline gives CDR1 SGHNT, CDR2 YENEEA.

Worth noting for this clonotype: This is likely a read error, given that the CDR3 carries no conserved phenylalanine or tryptophan at its end. The chain links TRBV6-2 or TRBV6-3 to TRBJ1-3; D is ambiguous. The CDR3 extends over 12 amino acids. From germline, CDR1 is MNHEY and CDR2 SVGEGT. V shed 6 bases and J shed 7 bases, with 10 bases lying between them. CDR3 protein: CASSSLRNTIYL. CDR3 nucleotides: TGTGCCAGCAGCAGCTTGAGGAACACCATATATTTA.

By share, this clonotype ranks as medium-sized (0.01 to 0.1%). The chain links TRBV6-5 to TRBJ2-1; 7 nucleotides align to TRBD1. With 1 base clipped from V and 14 bases from J, the junction kept 5 bases outside the gene matches. The CDR3 has 12 amino acids. From germline, CDR1 is MNHEY and CDR2 SVGAGI. The CDR3 sequence is CASSYFPGQKFF. The CDR3 DNA follows: TGTGCCAGCAGTTACTTTCCGGGACAGAAGTTCTTC.

This clonotype was picked up one time. The chain couples TRBV24-1 to TRBJ2-1; possible D gene TRBD1, 5 bases. Germline-derived CDR1 and CDR2 are KGHDR and SFDVKD. Trimming shortened V by 7 bases and J by 0 bases, and 12 bases separated the two germline ends. The CDR3 contains 15 residues. Here the CDR3 reads CATRGAVSSYNEQFF. CDR3 sequence (DNA): TGTGCCACCAGAGGGGCGGTAAGCTCCTACAATGAGCAGTTCTTC.

This sequence joins TRBV6-1 and TRBJ1-5; the match to TRBD1 covers 10 bases. This CDR3 has 14 amino acids. With 1 base clipped from V and 8 bases from J, the junction kept 2 bases outside the gene matches. CDR1 is MNHNS, CDR2 SASEGT, per germline. For the CDR3, the DNA is TGTGCCAGCAGTGAAGGACAGGGGGCTAAGCCCCAGCATTTT. It encodes CASSEGQGAKPQHF.

This clonotype was detected only a few times. The rearrangement uses TRBV4-1 and TRBJ2-3; D gene ambiguous. CDR1 MGHRA and CDR2 YSYEKL come from the germline V gene. Trimming cost V 4 bases and J 2 bases, with 16 bases left between them. This CDR3 is 16 amino acids long. The CDR3 nucleotides read TGCGCCAGCAGCCGAGAATTCGCGCGGCACACAGATACGCAGTATTTT. This codes for CASSREFARHTDTQYF.

The genes are TRBV5-8 and TRBJ1-2; TRBD1 is a possible D gene (5 bases). Between the trimmed V and J ends, which lost 7 bases and 6 bases, there was a span of 16 bases. The germline gives CDR1 SGHTS, CDR2 YDEGEE. The length of the CDR3 is 13 residues. CDR3 coding DNA: TGTGCCAGCGAAAATGCAGGGAACGATGGCTACACCTTC. This translates into CASENAGNDGYTF.

The gene calls are TRBV7-9 and TRBJ1-6; D is undetermined. CDR1 and CDR2 from the germline V gene are SEHNR and FQNEAQ (reference sequence). V was shortened by 5 bases and J by 8 bases, with 16 bases between the two germline ends. This CDR3 contains 15 residues. The CDR3 DNA reads TGTGCCAGCAGCGCCGCCAGCCTTGGGGATTCACCCCTCCACTTT. Translated, it gives CASSAASLGDSPLHF.